Shown below are 17 T cell receptor beta chains from a single sample sequenced in a study of blood T cell repertoires in COVID-19. The repertoire was sequenced with immunoSEQ multiplex PCR; TCRdb's copy has only in-frame clones and lacks some. The sample consists of 150,000 to 200,000 clones, 79% of them appearing once. Sequenced sample: peripheral blood. The receptors stem from a man aged 60 to 75 with active or convalescent COVID-19.

J is TRBJ1-4 and V is TRBV4-3, with D unclear. Germline CDR1 is LGHNA and CDR2 is YSLEER. Between the trimmed V and J ends, which lost 2 bases and 2 bases, there was a span of 15 bases. This CDR3 spans 17 amino acids. CDR3 bases: TGCGCCAGCAGCCAACTCGGGAGGATTAGGACTAATGAAAAACTGTTTTTT. This encodes CASSQLGRIRTNEKLFF.

The J gene is TRBJ2-5, the V gene TRBV9, with D possibly being TRBD2 (6 bases). The CDR3 extends over 14 amino acids. Trimming shortened V by 3 bases and J by 5 bases, and 14 bases separated the two germline ends. Per the germline V gene, CDR1 is SGDLS and CDR2 is YYNGEE. The CDR3 sequence is CASSAGLLDETQYF. DNA of the CDR3: TGTGCCAGCAGCGCAGGACTATTAGATGAGACCCAGTACTTC.

Concerning this clone: At one end the junction does not follow the germline gene, possibly because of a read error. This rearrangement joins TRBV28 to TRBJ2-5; 7 positions match TRBD2. The germline V gene encodes CDR1 MDHEN and CDR2 SYDVKM. The CDR3 has 15 residues. The DNA for the CDR3 is TGTGCCAGCCGTTTTGGGGAGGGTAGGCGGGAGACCCAGTACTTC. Protein sequence: CASRFGEGRRETQYF. Full variable domain (outside the CDR3, taken from reference TRBV28 and TRBJ2-5): DVKVTQSSRYLVKRTGEKVFLECVQDMDHENMFWYRQDPGLGLRLIYFSYDVKMKEKGDIPEGYSVSREKKERFSLILESASTNQTSMYLCASRFGEGRRETQYFGPGTRLLVL.

This chain connects TRBV9 to TRBJ1-1, with D perhaps TRBD1 (6 bases). Trimming removed 2 bases at V and 5 bases at J, with 13 bases between. Germline-derived CDR1 and CDR2 are SGDLS and YYNGEE. This CDR3 spans 14 amino acids. CDR3 bases: TGTGCCAGCAGCGTCACCACAGGGAGTACTGAAGCTTTCTTT. This gives the protein CASSVTTGSTEAFF.

The chain recombines TRBV21-1 with TRBJ2-1; the table's TRBD1 call for D was not verified on the DNA. TRBV21-1 is marked as a pseudogene. The CDR3 has 15 amino acids. The CDR3 is CATSARGSTYNEQFF. As DNA, the CDR3 is TGTGCCACCTCCGCTAGGGGTAGTACATACAATGAGCAGTTCTTC.

The chain employs TRBV6-6 and TRBJ2-7, with 7 bases that match TRBD1. Per the germline V gene, CDR1 is MNHNY and CDR2 is SVGAGI (reference sequence). V shed 6 bases and J 5 bases; nucleotides not matched to a gene: 10. The CDR3 has 14 residues. The CDR3 here is CASSQRQGPHEQYF. Here the CDR3 DNA reads TGTGCCAGCAGCCAAAGACAGGGACCCCACGAGCAGTACTTC.

This rearrangement joins TRBV7-8 to TRBJ2-1, with 8 bases lining up with TRBD2. With 0 bases clipped from V and 7 bases from J, the junction kept 5 bases outside the gene matches. Germline loops: CDR1 SGHVS, CDR2 FQNEAQ. The CDR3 has 15 residues. The CDR3 DNA reads TGTGCCAGCAGCTTAGCCGCGGGAGGTAGGAATGAGCAGTTCTTC. Translated: CASSLAAGGRNEQFF.

CDR3 sequence (DNA): TGCGCCAGCAGCTTGGTTGCAGTCGGGACTAGCGGGAATTACAATGAGCAGTTCTTC. It codes for CASSLVAVGTSGNYNEQFF. The chain employs TRBV5-1 and TRBJ2-1; 13 bases are a match to TRBD2. The CDR3 extends over 19 amino acids. With V trimmed by 0 bases and J by 4 bases, 10 bases remained unmatched. CDR1 is SGHRS and CDR2 is YFSETQ in the germline V gene.

As for this clone: The germline gene is not matched at one end of the junction; a read error may be the cause. V and J are TRBV3-1 (or the pseudogene TRBV3-2) and TRBJ2-7; TRBD2 agrees at 14 bases. The CDR3 has 14 amino acids. CDR1 is LGHDT, CDR2 YNNKEL, per germline (reference sequence). CDR3 in DNA: TGTGCCAGCAGCCTAGGGACTAGCGGGAGTTCTAACGCGTTC. Translated, it gives CASSLGTSGSSNAF.

V is TRBV24-1 and J is TRBJ2-1, with TRBD2 matching over 7 bases. The germline V gene has CDR1 KGHDR and CDR2 SFDVKD. V lost 4 bases and J lost 4; bases outside the gene matches: 3. The CDR3 is 14 amino acids. CDR3 nucleotide sequence: TGTGCCACCAGTGAGGCGGGGGTATACAATGAGCAGTTCTTC. Protein: CATSEAGVYNEQFF.

The chain carries TRBV6-5 and TRBJ1-5; D gene uncertain. The CDR3 spans 14 residues. Deletions cut 5 bases from V and 2 bases from J, with 10 bases between. CDR1 and CDR2 (germline): MNHEY, SVGAGI. The CDR3 sequence is CASSPRHGNQPQHF. The CDR3 bases are TGTGCCAGCAGTCCAAGACACGGCAATCAGCCCCAGCATTTT.

The gene calls are TRBV19 and TRBJ2-2; 8 nucleotides agree with TRBD1. The length of the CDR3 is 16 residues. Unmatched junction bases numbered 8, after V lost 7 bases and J lost 1 base. Germline V gene data show CDR1 as LNHDA and CDR2 as SQIVND (reference sequence). For the CDR3, the DNA is TGTGCCAGTATTCCCCATGGGACAGGGAACACCGGGGAGCTGTTTTTT. Translating gives CASIPHGTGNTGELFF.

The chain links TRBV19 to TRBJ1-1; 10 bases map to TRBD1. This CDR3 contains 13 residues. The germline V gene encodes CDR1 LNHDA and CDR2 SQIVND (reference sequence). The J segment lost 4 bases and the V segment lost 8 bases, leaving 4 bases of the junction unmatched. The CDR3 bases are TGTGCCAGTGGGACAGGGGAGGCCACTGAAGCTTTCTTT. This sequence encodes CASGTGEATEAFF.

V and J are TRBV28 and TRBJ2-2; no clear D. The CDR3 has 10 amino acids. The V end was cut by 5 bases, the J end by 7 bases, with 2 bases between. CDR1 and CDR2 (germline): MDHEN, SYDVKM. The CDR3 protein is CASSRGELFF. The CDR3 DNA sequence: TGTGCCAGCAGTCGCGGGGAGCTGTTTTTT.

This clone was counted a few times. The chain employs TRBV11-2 and TRBJ2-2, with 13 bases identical to TRBD2. Germline loops: CDR1 SGHAT, CDR2 FQNNGV. The CDR3 covers 17 residues. After removal of 6 bases from V and 5 bases from J, the junction contained 9 bases not matched to a gene. The DNA for the CDR3 is TGTGCCAGCAGTCGACTAGCGGGAGGACCTAGTACCGGGGAGCTGTTTTTT. Residues: CASSRLAGGPSTGELFF.

This clone was seen once. This chain links TRBV5-1 with TRBJ2-7, with D hard to call. Deletions cut 2 bases from V and 7 bases from J, with 7 bases between. This CDR3 has 11 amino acids. Germline assignment: CDR1 SGHRS and CDR2 YFSETQ. The CDR3 is CASSFAREQYF. The CDR3 nucleotides are TGCGCCAGCAGCTTCGCACGGGAGCAGTACTTC.

This chain connects TRBV6-5 to TRBJ2-1; 10 nucleotides match TRBD2. J was trimmed by 8 bases and V by 7 bases; bases with no gene match: 11. Germline V lookup: CDR1 MNHEY, CDR2 SVGAGI. The CDR3 has 15 residues. The CDR3 protein is CASTEPSGSGDEQFF. CDR3 coding DNA: TGTGCCAGCACCGAACCTAGCGGGAGTGGCGATGAGCAGTTCTTC.